This T cell receptor beta chain is from a study of human T cells and chemical hapten exposure. Study context: In the roughly 24-week study, patients were dosed weekly with diphenylcyclopropenone on the scalp throughout. The cohort included alopecia areata under or over 50% scalp, totalis and universalis.

Library preparation tagged each individual cDNA molecule with a unique molecular identifier. One entry per CDR3 protein results from TCRdb running MiXCR on the RACE reads. Found here are about 400,000 distinct CDR3 sequences, about 6% of them singletons; the top ten hold around 5.6%. Documented time point: patch test 2, 6 weeks after DPC sensitization. Treatment in this sample: therapeutic diphenylcyclopropenone sensitization with weekly scalp DPC. Study-wide points: Every donor had alopecia, and their immune response may therefore differ from healthy people's.

CDR1 and CDR2 from the germline V gene are WSHSY and SAAADI. The CDR3 runs 15 residues. The V end lost 8 bases, the J end lost 1 base, and 17 bases lay between the germline ends. This clonotype has a handful of counts. Its cognate antigen is unknown. The sequence came from a young woman with alopecia areata. Some clones in this sample may be carry-over from other donors' samples. The chain is built from TRBV10-2 and TRBJ1-1; D possibly corresponds to TRBD1 (5 bases). Specimen: whole blood, collected in connection with sensitization to the hapten diphenylcyclopropenone (DPC). CDR3 sequence: CASRVIQGANTEAFF. CDR3 nucleotide sequence: TGCGCCAGCCGTGTTATTCAGGGTGCGAACACTGAAGCTTTCTTT.